This is a list of T cell receptor beta chains from one sample in a study of STAT5B mutations in CD4+ large granular lymphocyte leukemia. Assay: immunoSEQ multiplex PCR; the TCRdb copy retains only in-frame clones and omits some. Of 30,000 to 40,000 clones in the sample, just over 75% were seen once. Sequenced material: CD4+ T cells from blood buffy coats. The receptor set was obtained from a human donor in good health. Both conserved end residues are part of each CDR3. A D gene is named only where the DNA matches it firmly. Clone size is stated in some rows and not others, as once, few, many or a class when expanded.

CDR3: CASSPLAGMNQPQHF
DNA: TGTGCCAGCAGCCCCCTGGCAGGGATGAATCAGCCCCAGCATTTT
V: TRBV11-2
J: TRBJ1-5
size: .
D: .

CDR3: CASSLQETQYF
DNA: TGTGCCAGCAGCCTACAAGAGACCCAGTACTTC
V: TRBV14
J: TRBJ2-5
size: .
D: .

CDR3: CASSLSEPKGEQFF
DNA: TGTGCCAGCTCCCTCAGTGAGCCAAAGGGGGAGCAGTTCTTC
V: TRBV18
J: TRBJ2-1
size: .
D: .

CDR3: CASSRDRGRGGYTF
DNA: TGTGCCAGTAGTCGGGACAGGGGGCGAGGAGGCTACACCTTC
V: TRBV19
J: TRBJ1-2
size: few
D: TRBD1

CDR3: CASSFRTGNEQYF
DNA: TGTGCCAGTAGTTTCCGGACAGGGAACGAGCAGTACTTC
V: TRBV19
J: TRBJ2-7
size: .
D: TRBD1

CDR3: CASSQVGAGGVYEQYF
DNA: TGTGCCAGCAGCCAAGTAGGGGCGGGGGGTGTGTACGAGCAGTACTTC
V: TRBV4-2
J: TRBJ2-7
size: .
D: TRBD2

CDR3: CASSDPRGFGANTGELFF
DNA: TGCGCCAGCAGTGATCCCAGGGGGTTTGGTGCGAACACCGGGGAGCTGTTTTTT
V: TRBV10-1
J: TRBJ2-2
size: .
D: TRBD1

CDR3: CASIKGGRGTGELFF
DNA: TGTGCCAGCATTAAGGGGGGGAGGGGGACCGGGGAGCTGTTTTTT
V: TRBV7-2
J: TRBJ2-2
size: few
D: .

CDR3: CASSSRQGAEGYTF
DNA: TGTGCCAGCAGCTCCCGACAGGGGGCTGAAGGCTACACCTTC
V: TRBV9
J: TRBJ1-2
size: .
D: TRBD1

CDR3: CASSDTRLYGYTF
DNA: TGTGCCAGCAGTGACACCCGGCTCTATGGCTACACCTTC
V: TRBV25-1
J: TRBJ1-2
size: .
D: .

CDR3: CAIRRQGADYEQYF
DNA: TGTGCCATCAGGAGACAGGGGGCCGACTACGAGCAGTACTTC
V: TRBV10-3
J: TRBJ2-7
size: .
D: TRBD1

CDR3: CASSPLLAGLAADTQYF
DNA: TGTGCCAGCTCACCTCTGCTAGCGGGGCTCGCCGCCGATACGCAGTATTTT
V: TRBV18
J: TRBJ2-3
size: .
D: TRBD2

CDR3: CASSFPRTGNGYTF
DNA: TGTGCCAGCAGCTTCCCAAGGACAGGGAATGGCTACACCTTC
V: TRBV7-9
J: TRBJ1-2
size: .
D: TRBD1

CDR3: CSVRSGGFSGDTQYF
DNA: TGCAGCGTTCGTAGCGGGGGCTTCTCTGGAGATACGCAGTATTTT
V: TRBV29-1
J: TRBJ2-3
size: .
D: TRBD2

CDR3: CARVAGVTTDTQYF
DNA: TGTGCCAGGGTAGCGGGAGTCACCACAGATACGCAGTATTTT
V: TRBV6-6
J: TRBJ2-3
size: .
D: TRBD2

CDR3: CASSGGTGGTYGYTF
DNA: TGTGCCAGCAGTGGGGGGACAGGGGGCACCTATGGCTACACCTTC
V: TRBV6-1
J: TRBJ1-2
size: .
D: TRBD1

CDR3: CASSQESFSNQPQHF
DNA: TGCGCCAGCAGCCAAGAATCGTTTAGCAATCAGCCCCAGCATTTT
V: TRBV4-3
J: TRBJ1-5
size: few
D: .

CDR3: CASSRIQLAGVGNEQFF
DNA: TGTGCCAGCAGCCGGATCCAACTAGCGGGGGTGGGGAATGAGCAGTTCTTC
V: TRBV7-2
J: TRBJ2-1
size: once
D: TRBD2

CDR3: CASSRTSGGGTQFF
DNA: TGCGCCAGCAGCCGGACTAGCGGGGGCGGGACGCAGTTCTTC
V: TRBV4-3
J: TRBJ2-1
size: .
D: TRBD2

CDR3: CASSLGQAFNEQFF
DNA: TGTGCCAGCAGTTTGGGACAGGCCTTCAATGAGCAGTTCTTC
V: TRBV27
J: TRBJ2-1
size: .
D: TRBD1

CDR3: CASSLGTPRDTGELFF
DNA: TGTGCCAGCAGCCTAGGCACACCGAGGGACACCGGGGAGCTGTTTTTT
V: TRBV7-9
J: TRBJ2-2
size: .
D: .

CDR3: CASSLRPVGMNTEAFF
DNA: TGTGCCAGCAGCTTACGTCCGGTGGGGATGAACACTGAAGCTTTCTTT
V: TRBV11-3
J: TRBJ1-1
size: .
D: .

CDR3: CASTSGGATATNEKLFF
DNA: TGTGCCAGTACTTCCGGGGGAGCGACTGCAACTAATGAAAAACTGTTTTTT
V: TRBV19
J: TRBJ1-4
size: .
D: .

CDR3: CASGGIRDRGNNEQFF
DNA: TGCGCCAGCGGCGGAATCCGGGACAGGGGGAACAATGAGCAGTTCTTC
V: TRBV5-1
J: TRBJ2-1
size: .
D: TRBD1

CDR3: CASSDGREETQYF
DNA: TGTGCCAGTAGTGATGGCAGGGAAGAGACCCAGTACTTC
V: TRBV19
J: TRBJ2-5
size: .
D: .

CDR3: CASSLDTLMGTQYF
DNA: TGTGCCAGCAGCTTGGACACCTTAATGGGTACGCAGTATTTT
V: TRBV7-2
J: TRBJ2-3
size: .
D: .

CDR3: CASSLFLTSGLTDTQYF
DNA: TGTGCCAGCAGCTTATTTTTGACTAGCGGCCTCACAGATACGCAGTATTTT
V: TRBV7-9
J: TRBJ2-3
size: .
D: TRBD2

CDR3: CAISGDKAYEQYF
DNA: TGTGCCATCTCAGGGGACAAGGCCTACGAGCAGTACTTC
V: TRBV10-3
J: TRBJ2-7
size: .
D: .

CDR3: CASSHFQGNTEAFF
DNA: TGTGCCAGCAGCCACTTTCAGGGGAACACTGAAGCTTTCTTT
V: TRBV7-6
J: TRBJ1-1
size: once
D: .

CDR3: CASSQGLPETQYF
DNA: TGCGCCAGCAGCCAAGGCCTACCAGAGACCCAGTACTTC
V: TRBV4-1
J: TRBJ2-5
size: .
D: .

CDR3: CASSIEEGIGGTQYF
DNA: TGTGCCAGTAGTATTGAGGAAGGGATAGGCGGTACGCAGTATTTT
V: TRBV19
J: TRBJ2-3
size: .
D: .

CDR3: CASSQGTSGANVLTF
DNA: TGCGCCAGCAGCCAAGGGACCTCTGGGGCCAACGTCCTGACTTTC
V: TRBV4-3
J: TRBJ2-6
size: .
D: .

CDR3: CASRSGGREGYTF
DNA: TGTGCCAGCAGGTCCGGGGGGCGGGAGGGCTACACCTTC
V: TRBV6-5
J: TRBJ1-2
size: .
D: .

CDR3: CASSKGANANYGYTF
DNA: TGTGCCAGCAGCAAAGGTGCCAATGCTAACTATGGCTACACCTTC
V: TRBV21-1
J: TRBJ1-2
size: .
D: .

CDR3: CASSAPSGQGPSGANVLTF
DNA: TGTGCCAGTAGCGCTCCCTCGGGACAGGGCCCTTCTGGGGCCAACGTCCTGACTTTC
V: TRBV19
J: TRBJ2-6
size: .
D: TRBD1

CDR3: CASSAGTGISPLHF
DNA: TGTGCCAGCAGCGCCGGGACAGGGATTTCACCCCTCCACTTT
V: TRBV9
J: TRBJ1-6
size: .
D: TRBD1

CDR3: CASSPYSVSGELFF
DNA: TGTGCCAGCAGCCCCTATAGCGTCAGCGGGGAGCTGTTTTTT
V: TRBV9
J: TRBJ2-2
size: .
D: .

CDR3: CASSLALTSWFF
DNA: TGTGCCAGCAGCTTAGCGCTAACTAGTTGGTTCTTC
V: TRBV7-8
J: TRBJ2-1
size: .
D: .

CDR3: CASSERGAEAFF
DNA: TGTGCCAGCAGTGAAAGAGGGGCAGAAGCTTTCTTT
V: TRBV6-1
J: TRBJ1-1
size: .
D: .

CDR3: CASRRQGMNTEAFF
DNA: TGTGCCAGCAGAAGACAGGGGATGAACACTGAAGCTTTCTTT
V: TRBV11-2
J: TRBJ1-1
size: few
D: TRBD1

CDR3: CASSLGGKGGNQPQHF
DNA: TGTGCCAGCAGCTTAGGTGGCAAAGGGGGCAATCAGCCCCAGCATTTT
V: TRBV13
J: TRBJ1-5
size: .
D: .

CDR3: CASSSPQTYNEQFF
DNA: TGTGCCAGTAGTTCCCCGCAGACCTACAATGAGCAGTTCTTC
V: TRBV19
J: TRBJ2-1
size: .
D: .

CDR3: CASSKVWGYGAGELFF
DNA: .
V: TRBV21-1
J: TRBJ2-2
size: .
D: .

CDR3: CASSSGKEQYF
DNA: TGTGCCAGCAGCTCCGGGAAGGAGCAGTACTTC
V: TRBV6-5
J: TRBJ2-7
size: .
D: .

CDR3: CASSSPQPGGIGYF
DNA: TGTGCCAGCAGCTCCCCCCAGCCGGGAGGTATAGGGTACTTC
V: TRBV7-2
J: TRBJ2-7
size: once
D: TRBD2

CDR3: CASSLDRGSYEQYF
DNA: TGTGCCAGCAGCTTAGACAGGGGATCCTACGAGCAGTACTTC
V: TRBV11-2
J: TRBJ2-7
size: .
D: .

CDR3: CASSSPGDPTKQYF
DNA: TGCGCCAGCAGCTCACCGGGGGACCCTACGAAGCAGTACTTC
V: TRBV5-1
J: TRBJ2-7
size: .
D: .

CDR3: CASSLLGGVTEAFF
DNA: TGTGCCAGCAGCTTGTTGGGCGGAGTCACTGAAGCTTTCTTT
V: TRBV5-4
J: TRBJ1-1
size: .
D: .

CDR3: CASSPPGGGTDTQYF
DNA: TGTGCCAGCTCACCACCGGGCGGGGGCACAGATACGCAGTATTTT
V: TRBV18
J: TRBJ2-3
size: .
D: .

CDR3: CASSPLGGGAGDTQYF
DNA: TGTGCCAGCAGCCCCTTGGGCGGGGGGGCGGGAGATACGCAGTATTTT
V: TRBV7-6
J: TRBJ2-3
size: .
D: TRBD2

CDR3: CASSFGRGGETQYF
DNA: TGTGCCAGCTCATTCGGACGAGGCGGGGAGACCCAGTACTTC
V: TRBV18
J: TRBJ2-5
size: once
D: .

CDR3: CASSENGPLTGELFF
DNA: TGTGCCAGCAGTGAAAATGGGCCGCTCACCGGGGAGCTGTTTTTT
V: TRBV2
J: TRBJ2-2
size: .
D: .

CDR3: CASSEYVGRANYGYTF
DNA: TGTGCCAGCAGTGAATATGTTGGGAGGGCTAACTATGGCTACACCTTC
V: TRBV6-1
J: TRBJ1-2
size: .
D: .

CDR3: CASSIIGGPLRANVLTF
DNA: TGTGCCAGTAGTATCATCGGCGGACCCCTCCGGGCCAACGTCCTGACTTTC
V: TRBV19
J: TRBJ2-6
size: .
D: .

CDR3: CSAAPQNEQFF
DNA: TGCAGTGCTGCACCCCAGAATGAGCAGTTCTTC
V: TRBV20-1
J: TRBJ2-1
size: .
D: .